This T cell receptor beta chain was captured in a study of early T cells in non-severe SARS-CoV-2 infection (dated by TCRdb to the early 2020s). As for the study more broadly: Bulk RNA from unsorted whole blood was used for TCR sequencing, so alpha and beta chains could not be paired. Overall study outcomes, separate from this receptor: Matching against VDJdb was skewed toward anti-spike CD8 responses, likely underestimated virus-specific expansions, and missed private and CD4 specificities.

Set within a cohort of healthcare workers in London, UK, this nested case-control study involved weekly PCR testing of nasopharyngeal swabs along with blood sampling. Healthcare workers were recruited between 23 and 31 March 2020, during the week of the UK lockdown, and were followed weekly for up to roughly 15 weeks. Points on this clonotype: The clone's antigen remains unknown. The sample holds no much larger clone one base away, and base qualities are not on file.

Library preparation used 5' RACE. TCRdb lists the instrument as NextSeq 500. In the TCR library protocol, unique molecular identifiers were attached to individual cDNA molecules to correct for PCR bias and sequencing error. Both TCR alpha and beta chains were sequenced, and tight co-correlation was observed between alpha and beta sequence abundances in each sample. The original pipeline was this. Decombinator V4 was used to annotate the V gene, J gene and CDR3 of the TCR sequences. TCRs were defined as expanded if a significant change between any two time points was detected under a Poisson model with p below 0.0001. TCR abundances were normalised to the total number of TCRs sequenced in each sample and reported as counts per million. MAIT TCRs were defined by TRAV1-2 paired with TRAJ12, TRAJ20 or TRAJ33, and iNKT TCRs by TRAV10 paired with TRAJ18. VDJdb, accessed 1 November 2021, was searched for CMV, EBV and SARS-CoV-2 annotated TCRs, with TCRs annotated for multiple antigens excluded. The raw public data were reprocessed by TCRdb itself: fastp quality trimming at Q25, MiXCR clonotype calling, in-frame beta chains only. Every entry covers one CDR3 protein and lists the most common genes and DNA from its rows. TCRdb, not the authors, supplied the V and J calls. The sample has 70,000 to 95,000 distinct CDR3 sequences on record, roughly 14% of them singletons. Approximately 0.62% of the sample goes to the ten largest clones.

CDR3 length: 12 amino acids, cysteine to phenylalanine. Kept here is only the CDR3 DNA, which spans 36 bases and is read in frame from base 1. The junction shows trimming of 11 bases on V and 4 bases on J, plus 13 bases between the germline ends. In the germline V gene, CDR1 corresponds to SNHLY and CDR2 to FYNNEI. Specimen: whole blood. The receptor was isolated from an adult who was a healthcare worker with PCR-confirmed SARS-CoV-2 infection or an uninfected control (not recorded which). The rearrangement combines TRBV2 with TRBJ2-3; the D segment could be TRBD2, given 6 matching bases. The CDR3 has the sequence CAGAPGADTQYF. The nucleotide sequence reads as follows: TGTGCCGGCGCCCCGGGGGCAGATACGCAGTATTTT.